The 20 T cell receptor beta chains in this list originate from one sample, sequenced in a study of cytomegalovirus exposure and HLA in healthy donors (dated by TCRdb to 2016 to 2017). The library was prepared using the immunoSEQ multiplex PCR assay. The multiplex PCR relied on a mix of 60 forward primers for TCR Vbeta segments and 13 reverse primers for TCR Jbeta segments. Sourced from immuneACCESS, this table was stored by TCRdb with only in-frame sequences that have V and J called. A share of the clones is absent; for the studies checked, an unresolved V gene accounts for under half, and the remainder has no known explanation. Present in this sample are 160,000 or so clones, 70% to 80% of which were seen just once. The ten top clones hold around 0.69% of the sample. The sequencing input was PBMCs. All receptors derive from a middle-aged woman in good health and CMV-seronegative.

The V gene is TRBV19, the J gene TRBJ1-2; TRBD1 might be the D (6 bases). The CDR3 is made up of 14 amino acids. Germline V gene lookup returns CDR1 LNHDA and CDR2 SQIVND (reference sequence). Trimming removed 4 bases from V and 3 bases from J, with 12 bases in between. The CDR3 DNA is TGTGCCAGTAGTAAGACCAGGGGTGACTATGGCTACACCTTC. It translates to CASSKTRGDYGYTF.

Only one count was recorded for this clone. The chain recombines TRBV25-1 with TRBJ2-6; 9 bases fit TRBD1. Germline V gene sequence: CDR1 MGHDK, CDR2 SYGVNS. The CDR3 runs 18 residues. The V and J ends lost 4 bases and 4 bases, in that order; junction bases with no gene match: 11. The CDR3: CASSAILQGAAGANVLTF. CDR3 sequence (DNA): TGTGCCAGCAGTGCAATCCTACAGGGGGCGGCCGGGGCCAACGTCCTGACTTTC.

This clone was counted only a few times. The chain joins TRBV30 to TRBJ2-7, with D unresolved. CDR1 is GTSNPN and CDR2 is SVGIG in the germline V gene (reference sequence). The CDR3 spans 14 residues. V shed 0 bases and J shed 2 bases, with 11 bases lying between them. This chain's CDR3 is CAWSVSQVTYEQYF. Written as DNA, the CDR3 is TGTGCCTGGAGTGTCTCTCAGGTTACCTACGAGCAGTACTTC.

This clone has just a few counts. The chain links TRBV28 to TRBJ1-4, with TRBD1 identical over 7 bases. This CDR3 spans 14 amino acids. V shed 4 bases and J 6 bases; nucleotides not matched to a gene: 5. The V gene's germline CDR1 is MDHEN and CDR2 SYDVKM. The CDR3 region has the DNA TGTGCCAGCAGTTCCTCCGGGACAGATGAAAAACTGTTTTTT. Protein sequence: CASSSSGTDEKLFF.

This chain links TRBV11-3 with TRBJ1-1; the D is unclear. Germline values: CDR1 SGHNT, CDR2 YENEEA. This CDR3 region has 14 residues. Between the trimmed V and J ends, which lost 5 bases and 6 bases, there was a span of 16 bases. Here the CDR3 DNA reads TGTGCCAGCAGCCAAAATCCCAGGATCCCTGAAGCTTTCTTT. Translating it yields CASSQNPRIPEAFF.

The gene calls are TRBV4-3 and TRBJ1-1; TRBD1 might be the D (5 bases). This CDR3 has 13 amino acids. Deletions cut 3 bases from V and 4 bases from J, with 9 bases between. Per germline, CDR1 LGHNA and CDR2 YSLEER. Here the CDR3 DNA reads TGCGCCAGCAGCCAGGGAGGGGCCACTGAAGCTTTCTTT. It codes for CASSQGGATEAFF.

This clone was observed a few times. This sequence joins TRBV7-9 and TRBJ2-5; D may be TRBD1 (5 bases). Trimming took off 2 bases at V and 5 bases at J, with 15 bases between the two ends. CDR3 size: 15 residues. CDR1 and CDR2 (germline): SEHNR, FQNEAQ (reference sequence). Here the CDR3 reads CASSLRQGLGETQYF. As DNA, the CDR3 is TGTGCCAGCAGCTTAAGGCAGGGATTGGGGGAGACCCAGTACTTC.

The chain is built from TRBV11-3 and TRBJ1-1; D unresolved. V lost 1 base to trimming and J lost 4 bases, with 7 bases between them. The CDR3 is made up of 13 amino acids. CDR1 is SGHNT and CDR2 is YENEEA in the germline V gene. CDR3 sequence (DNA): TGTGCCAGCAGCTTAGCCCCAGGCACTGAAGCTTTCTTT. Its translation: CASSLAPGTEAFF.

V is TRBV7-6 and J is TRBJ1-5; D not resolved. V was pared by 1 base and J by 2 bases, with 12 bases between. CDR1 is SGHVS and CDR2 is FNYEAQ in the germline V gene. The CDR3 is made up of 16 amino acids. CDR3 sequence reads: CASSLGHTGGNQPQHF. DNA for the CDR3: TGTGCCAGCAGCTTAGGGCATACTGGAGGCAATCAGCCCCAGCATTTT.

This clone has a handful of counts. An end of the junction does not agree with germline; a read error may underlie this. The chain joins TRBV29-1 to TRBJ2-3, with D possibly being TRBD2 (6 bases). Germline CDR1 is SQVTM and CDR2 is ANQGSEA. This CDR3 region has 14 residues. This CDR3 reads CSVTRGLLTNTQYF. In DNA form, the CDR3 reads TGCAGCGTTACGAGGGGACTGCTCACAAATACGCAGTATTTT.

The CDR3 here is CASSSTGTGSLGYTF. In DNA, the CDR3 is TGTGCCAGTAGTTCCACGGGGACAGGGAGTTTGGGCTACACCTTC. The J gene is TRBJ1-2, the V gene TRBV19; 9 positions match TRBD1. Germline values: CDR1 LNHDA, CDR2 SQIVND (reference sequence). The CDR3 is made up of 15 amino acids. Trimming removed 5 bases from V and 8 bases from J; junction bases left unmatched: 12.

The chain recombines TRBV30 with TRBJ2-1; D unclear. From germline, CDR1 is GTSNPN and CDR2 SVGIG (reference sequence). The length of the CDR3 is 12 residues. Trimming left V 4 bases short and J 5 bases short, with 9 bases between. CDR3 DNA sequence: TGTGCCTGGAAGTTGGGCCACAATGAGCAGTTCTTC. Its translation is CAWKLGHNEQFF. The full variable domain, its missing parts supplied by reference TRBV30 and TRBJ2-1, is SQTIHQWPATLVQPVGSPLSLECTVEGTSNPNLYWYRQAAGRGLQLLFYSVGIGQISSEVPQNLSASRPQDRQFILSSKKLLLSDSGFYLCAWKLGHNEQFFGPGTRLTVL.

This chain uses TRBV5-1 with TRBJ1-2; D unclear. Germline-derived CDR1 and CDR2 are SGHRS and YFSETQ. V was trimmed by 0 bases and J by 1 base, leaving 4 bases between them. The CDR3 has 13 residues. The DNA of the CDR3 is TGCGCCAGCAGCTTGGGGAGTAACTATGGCTACACCTTC. This codes for CASSLGSNYGYTF.

The chain carries TRBV7-9 and TRBJ1-2, with TRBD1 as a possible D gene (6 bases). Trimming pared 1 base from V and 7 bases from J, leaving 13 bases between. The CDR3 consists of 14 residues. Germline CDR1 SEHNR, CDR2 FQNEAQ (reference sequence). The CDR3 loop reads CASSLDPPGAGYTF. DNA for the CDR3: TGTGCCAGCAGCTTAGACCCGCCAGGGGCTGGCTACACCTTC.

The chain is built from TRBV5-6 and TRBJ1-6, with unresolved D. CDR3 size: 17 residues. Trimming stripped 2 bases from V and 0 bases from J, with 12 bases between. CDR1 is SGHDT and CDR2 is YYEEEE in the germline V gene. CDR3 sequence reads: CASSFIERSSYNSPLHF. CDR3 sequence (DNA): TGTGCCAGCAGCTTTATCGAGAGGAGCTCCTATAATTCACCCCTCCACTTT. The full variable domain, its missing parts supplied by reference TRBV5-6 and TRBJ1-6, is DAGVTQSPTHLIKTRGQQVTLRCSPKSGHDTVSWYQQALGQGPQFIFQYYEEEERQRGNFPDRFSGHQFPNYSSELNVNALLLGDSALYLCASSFIERSSYNSPLHFGNGTRLTVT.

The chain carries TRBV6-1 and TRBJ1-2; no clear D gene. V was shortened by 0 bases and J by 6 bases, with 14 bases between the two germline ends. This CDR3 comprises 15 residues. Germline V gives CDR1 MNHNS, CDR2 SASEGT. The CDR3: CASSEAGRSWDGYTF. Written as DNA, the CDR3 is TGTGCCAGCAGTGAAGCAGGAAGGAGTTGGGATGGCTACACCTTC.

The gene calls are TRBV4-1 and TRBJ1-1; 9 bases agree with TRBD1. CDR1 and CDR2 (germline): MGHRA, YSYEKL. The CDR3 sequence is 18 residues long. V was clipped by 8 bases and J by 4 bases; unmatched bases: 20. The CDR3 nucleotides are TGCGCCAGCGGCCCAACCGGGACAGGGATTATTATTGTCACTGAAGCTTTCTTT. Residues: CASGPTGTGIIIVTEAFF.

V gene TRBV7-2 combines with J gene TRBJ2-7, with 9 bases identical to TRBD2. The CDR3 loop spans 17 amino acids. After removal of 5 bases from V and 5 bases from J, the junction contained 16 bases not matched to a gene. The germline V gene encodes CDR1 SGHTA and CDR2 FQGNSA. The CDR3 region is CASSLSVGGLAINEQYF. CDR3 coding DNA: TGTGCCAGCAGCCTAAGTGTAGGTGGACTAGCGATCAACGAGCAGTACTTC.

J is TRBJ2-1 and V is TRBV11-3; the D is unclear. This CDR3 spans 14 amino acids. Per the germline V gene, CDR1 is SGHNT and CDR2 is YENEEA. With 2 bases removed from V and 0 bases from J, the gap between germline ends came to 5 bases. The CDR3 DNA sequence: TGTGCCAGCAGCTTACTCAGCTCCTACAATGAGCAGTTCTTC. This gives the protein CASSLLSSYNEQFF.

This chain joins TRBV7-8 and TRBJ1-3; possibly TRBD1 for D (6 bases). This CDR3 region has 14 residues. CDR1 and CDR2 (germline): SGHVS, FQNEAQ. Trimming cost V 4 bases and J 8 bases, with 15 bases left between them. Here the CDR3 DNA reads TGTGCCAGCAGCTACAGGGTGGACGTGGACACCATATATTTT. Translated, it gives CASSYRVDVDTIYF.